This T cell receptor (beta chain) was captured by sequencing in a study of PD-L1 blockade in urothelial cancer. The CDR3 has 15 residues. V lost 11 bases to trimming and J lost 7 bases, with 23 bases between them. Germline V CDR1 and CDR2: MNHNS, SASEGT. Assay: immunoSEQ multiplex PCR; the TCRdb copy retains only in-frame clones and omits some. Of more than 80,000 clones listed, around 76% are singletons. The chain is built from TRBV6-1 and TRBJ1-4, with D perhaps matching TRBD1 (5 bases). The sequencing used PBMCs, collected around atezolizumab (anti-PD-L1) treatment. The sequence was collected from a man in his 70s with urothelial cancer. The CDR3 sequence is CAGRDSRGGSEKLFF. The CDR3 DNA reads as TGTGCCGGCCGGGACTCCCGGGGAGGTAGTGAAAAACTGTTTTTT.